The source of this T cell receptor beta chain is a study of blood T cell repertoires in COVID-19. Study-wide background: Spain, Italy and the United States supplied samples that represented acute and convalescent COVID-19. Sources were T cells, B-cell-depleted T cells, or PBMCs; the material itself was cDNA or gDNA.

Source study methods: The authors estimated nucleated cell counts from reference gene primer amplification. Only in-frame clones appear in the TCRdb table, and some are missing; sequencing was by immunoSEQ multiplex PCR. V and J calls and clone size are as listed in that table; D and trimming were resolved from the DNA. The sample includes roughly 310,000 clones, around nine tenths of them seen just once. With V trimmed by 6 bases and J by 5 bases, 3 bases remained unmatched. The CDR3 sequence is 12 residues long. The germline V gene encodes CDR1 MDHEN and CDR2 SYDVKM. The chain recombines TRBV28 with TRBJ1-2, with 7 bases aligning to TRBD1. Sequencing was performed on peripheral blood. The receptor's source is a woman aged 45-59 years with active or convalescent COVID-19. CDR3 in DNA: TGTGCCAGCAGGCCGACAGGGTATGGCTACACCTTC. It yields the protein CASRPTGYGYTF.